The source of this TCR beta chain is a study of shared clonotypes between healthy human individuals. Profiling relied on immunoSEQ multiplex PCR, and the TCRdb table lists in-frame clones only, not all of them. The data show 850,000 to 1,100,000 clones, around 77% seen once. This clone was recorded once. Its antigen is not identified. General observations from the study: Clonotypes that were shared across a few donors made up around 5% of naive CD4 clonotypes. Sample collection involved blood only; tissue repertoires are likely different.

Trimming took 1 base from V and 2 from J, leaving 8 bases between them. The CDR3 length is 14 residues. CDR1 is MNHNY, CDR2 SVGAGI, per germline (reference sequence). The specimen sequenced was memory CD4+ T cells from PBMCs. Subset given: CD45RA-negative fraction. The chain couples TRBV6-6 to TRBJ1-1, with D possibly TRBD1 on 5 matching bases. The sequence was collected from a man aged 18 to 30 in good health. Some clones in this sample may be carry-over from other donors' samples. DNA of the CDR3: TGTGCCAGCAGTTACTTAGGGGAAAACACTGAAGCTTTCTTT. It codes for CASSYLGENTEAFF.